This TCR beta chain was observed in a study of control samples from healthy donors and cancer patients. Repertoires were generated with immunoSEQ multiplex PCR, while TCRdb's copy carries only in-frame clones and drops some. The sample has about 77,000 clones, almost 95% seen once. Deletions cut 5 bases from V and 2 bases from J, with 12 bases between. CDR1 is SGHNT and CDR2 is YYREEE in the germline V gene (reference sequence). The CDR3 is made up of 14 amino acids. The chain joins TRBV5-4 to TRBJ2-3, with D maybe TRBD2 (6 bases). The material sequenced was blood. The receptor was derived from a woman aged 60-70 years in good health. CDR3 sequence (DNA): TGTGCCAGCAGGCCAGGGACTTTCACAGATACGCAGTATTTT. It translates to CASRPGTFTDTQYF.